The 23 T cell receptor beta chains below were found in one sample sequenced in a study of blood T cell repertoires in COVID-19. The method was immunoSEQ multiplex PCR; TCRdb's version includes in-frame clones alone and lacks a portion of them. This sample has about 430,000 clones, with 85% to 90% found just once. Specimen: PBMCs or T cells enriched from blood (not recorded which). The receptors stem from a man in his thirties or forties who had recovered from COVID-19.

V gene TRBV3-1 (or the pseudogene TRBV3-2) combines with J gene TRBJ2-5; D is unclear. The V gene's germline CDR1 is LGHDT and CDR2 YNNKEL (reference sequence). V was shortened by 4 bases and J by 5 bases, with 11 bases between the two germline ends. The CDR3 is 13 residues long. CDR3 sequence reads: CASSLLHGETQYF. In DNA, the CDR3 is TGTGCCAGCAGCCTTCTACACGGGGAGACCCAGTACTTC.

J is TRBJ1-2 and V is TRBV28; TRBD1 matches at 8 bases. The CDR3 has 15 residues. Germline V gives CDR1 MDHEN, CDR2 SYDVKM. The junction had 9 bases not matched to a gene; V was cut back by 2 bases and J by 7 bases. As DNA, the CDR3 is TGTGCCAGCAGTTTAAGCCCTGAGACAGGGGCTGGCTACACCTTC. This codes for CASSLSPETGAGYTF.

The chain employs TRBV4-1 and TRBJ2-2; TRBD2 might be the D (6 bases). The CDR3 is made up of 18 amino acids. V was shortened by 1 base and J by 4 bases, with 19 bases between the two germline ends. CDR1 MGHRA and CDR2 YSYEKL come from the germline V gene. The CDR3 DNA reads TGCGCCAGCAGCCAAGTAGCGGTCCCCAACGTAGGCACCGGGGAGCTGTTTTTT. As protein: CASSQVAVPNVGTGELFF.

The rearrangement links TRBV5-4 to TRBJ1-5; D gene unclear. Trimming shortened V by 4 bases and J by 7 bases, and 9 bases separated the two germline ends. The CDR3 spans 12 residues. Germline CDR1 reads SGHNT; CDR2 reads YYREEE (reference sequence). For the CDR3, the DNA is TGTGCCAGCAGCCTACCCGGGCAGCCCCAGCATTTT. Protein product: CASSLPGQPQHF.

This chain uses TRBV10-1 with TRBJ1-1; maybe TRBD1 (6 bases). Germline V CDR1 and CDR2: WNHNN, SYGVQD (reference sequence). The V end lost 7 bases, the J end lost 1 base, and 10 bases lay between the germline ends. The CDR3 extends over 13 amino acids. The CDR3 region is CASTRGQNTEAFF. In DNA form, the CDR3 reads TGCGCCAGCACCAGGGGCCAGAACACTGAAGCTTTCTTT.

The chain carries TRBV5-1 and TRBJ1-2, with 9 positions matching TRBD1. Germline V lookup: CDR1 SGHRS, CDR2 YFSETQ. The V segment lost 4 bases and the J segment 4 bases; nucleotides outside the gene matches: 8. The CDR3 length is 15 residues. CDR3 amino acids: CASSITGTGTYGYTF. CDR3 coding DNA: TGCGCCAGCAGCATCACCGGGACAGGGACCTATGGCTACACCTTC.

J is TRBJ2-6 and V is TRBV19, with 7 bases lining up with TRBD1. The CDR3 is 18 amino acids. Germline CDR1 LNHDA, CDR2 SQIVND (reference sequence). Losses at the gene ends were 0 bases for V and 1 base for J; bases not matched to a gene: 6. For the CDR3, the DNA is TGTGCCAGTAGTATAGATGACAGGGCGAAATCTGGGGCCAACGTCCTGACTTTC. Encoded protein: CASSIDDRAKSGANVLTF.

This clone was counted once. This chain links TRBV13 with TRBJ2-7; 7 bases agree with TRBD1. The junction had 8 bases not matched to a gene; V was cut back by 1 base and J by 5 bases. There are 15 residues in the CDR3. CDR1 PRHDT and CDR2 FYEKMQ come from the germline V gene (reference sequence). In DNA, the CDR3 is TGTGCCAGCAGCTTAGTAGGTACAGGGGCCCACGAGCAGTACTTC. Amino acids: CASSLVGTGAHEQYF.

This clone was seen more than once but under ten times. This chain links TRBV19 with TRBJ1-5, with no clear D. Germline V gene lookup returns CDR1 LNHDA and CDR2 SQIVND (reference sequence). The CDR3 consists of 15 residues. Trimming left V 1 base short and J 6 bases short, with 13 bases between. CDR3 coding DNA: TGTGCCAGTAGTATAGTCACGATAGCCCCTCAGCCCCAGCATTTT. The encoded protein is CASSIVTIAPQPQHF.

This chain joins TRBV10-2 and TRBJ1-5; D uncertain. The V gene lost 7 bases and the J gene lost 0 bases, with 13 bases spanning the gap. The CDR3 is 15 amino acids. Germline V gives CDR1 WSHSY, CDR2 SAAADI. The CDR3 DNA sequence: TGCGCCAGCATAAGTGAGCCGAATAGCAATCAGCCCCAGCATTTT. It is translated as CASISEPNSNQPQHF.

The CDR3 sequence is CASSIRQVPNTGELFF. Written as DNA, the CDR3 is TGTGCCAGTAGTATTAGACAGGTGCCTAACACCGGGGAGCTGTTTTTT. The chain recombines TRBV19 with TRBJ2-2; D may be TRBD1 (6 bases). Trimming took off 3 bases at V and 2 bases at J, with 13 bases between the two ends. Germline-derived CDR1 and CDR2 are LNHDA and SQIVND (reference sequence). The CDR3 contains 16 residues.

The V call is TRBV3-1 (or the pseudogene TRBV3-2), the J call TRBJ2-7, with D possibly matching TRBD2 (6 bases). The CDR3 consists of 16 residues. CDR1 is LGHDT and CDR2 is YNNKEL in the germline V gene (reference sequence). Between the trimmed V and J ends, which lost 0 bases and 6 bases, there was a span of 18 bases. CDR3 loop: CASSQESLTSLGEQYF. CDR3 DNA: TGTGCCAGCAGCCAAGAAAGTTTGACTAGTTTAGGCGAGCAGTACTTC.

The chain is built from TRBV27 and TRBJ2-5; a weak D match, TRBD2 (5 bases). V was pared by 6 bases and J by 4 bases, with 9 bases between. From germline, CDR1 is MNHEY and CDR2 SMNVEV (reference sequence). This CDR3 is built from 12 residues. Here the CDR3 reads CASSLRGETQYF. CDR3 coding DNA: TGTGCCAGCAGCCTCCGGGGAGAGACCCAGTACTTC.

This clone was picked up one time. The chain combines TRBV6-4 with TRBJ2-1; TRBD1 matches at 7 bases. Germline assignment: CDR1 MRHNA and CDR2 SNTAGT. V lost 4 bases to trimming and J lost 6 bases; unmatched junction nucleotides: 12. The CDR3 runs to 16 residues. In DNA, the CDR3 is TGTGCCAGCAGTGCCGACAGGGTAACCCAGACCAATGAGCAGTTCTTC. This translates into CASSADRVTQTNEQFF.

This chain uses TRBV4-1 with TRBJ2-7; 9 bases are a match to TRBD2. The trim removed 8 bases at V and 0 bases at J, leaving 5 bases unmatched. Per germline, CDR1 MGHRA and CDR2 YSYEKL. The CDR3 covers 14 residues. Here the CDR3 DNA reads TGCGCCAGCGCTCGACTAGCGGCCTCCTACGAGCAGTACTTC. This gives the protein CASARLAASYEQYF.

V gene TRBV19 combines with J gene TRBJ1-3; no reliable D call. Trimming removed 4 bases at V and 4 bases at J, with 11 bases between. There are 14 residues in the CDR3. Germline V gives CDR1 LNHDA, CDR2 SQIVND (reference sequence). The CDR3 loop is CASSRPTGGNTIYF. Here the CDR3 DNA reads TGTGCCAGTAGTAGACCAACGGGAGGAAACACCATATATTTT.

This chain uses TRBV27 with TRBJ1-6; no clear D. The CDR3 totals 14 residues. Trimming pared 5 bases from V and 0 bases from J, leaving 5 bases between. Germline values: CDR1 MNHEY, CDR2 SMNVEV (reference sequence). Here the CDR3 reads CASSRHSYNSPLHF. CDR3 nucleotides: TGTGCCAGCAGTCGACACTCCTATAATTCACCCCTCCACTTT.

The chain couples TRBV30 to TRBJ2-2; tentatively, D is TRBD2 (5 bases). This CDR3 has 14 amino acids. Germline V gives CDR1 GTSNPN, CDR2 SVGIG (reference sequence). Deletions cut 0 bases from V and 5 bases from J, with 10 bases between. The CDR3 sequence is CAWSVLSGTGELFF. The CDR3 coding sequence is TGTGCCTGGAGTGTTCTTTCGGGAACCGGGGAGCTGTTTTTT.

CDR3 region: CASSENRYRTEAFF. CDR3 nucleotides: TGTGCCAGCAGTGAAAACAGGTATCGCACTGAAGCTTTCTTT. The gene calls are TRBV27 and TRBJ1-1, with D maybe TRBD1 (5 bases). CDR1 is MNHEY, CDR2 SMNVEV, per germline (reference sequence). The CDR3 loop spans 14 amino acids. V lost 5 bases, J lost 4 bases, and 14 bases lay in between.

This sequence joins TRBV4-1 and TRBJ2-3, with D possibly TRBD1 on 6 matching bases. The V end lost 0 bases, the J end lost 0 bases, and 22 bases lay between the germline ends. The length of the CDR3 is 20 residues. Looked up from germline, CDR1 is MGHRA and CDR2 is YSYEKL. This chain's CDR3 is CASSQDQDSFTKLSTDTQYF. CDR3 coding DNA: TGCGCCAGCAGCCAAGACCAGGACAGCTTTACTAAGCTTAGCACAGATACGCAGTATTTT.

The chain has TRBV7-6 and TRBJ1-1; TRBD1 agrees at 10 bases. Germline CDR1 and CDR2: SGHVS and FNYEAQ. With V trimmed by 1 base and J by 4 bases, 6 bases remained unmatched. This CDR3 is 16 amino acids long. CDR3 coding DNA: TGTGCCAGCAGCTTAGGCGGGACAGGGGTGGGCACTGAAGCTTTCTTT. As protein: CASSLGGTGVGTEAFF.

The gene calls are TRBV9 and TRBJ2-1, with TRBD2 matching 8 bases. The CDR3 has 16 residues. Germline V lookup: CDR1 SGDLS, CDR2 YYNGEE. Trimming took 0 bases from V and 4 from J; bases not matched to a gene: 6. The CDR3 loop is CASSVAVLADYNEQFF. For the CDR3, the DNA is TGTGCCAGCAGCGTAGCGGTACTAGCGGATTACAATGAGCAGTTCTTC.

This clone was seen once. The chain employs TRBV6-2 or TRBV6-3 and TRBJ2-7; D possibly corresponds to TRBD1 (6 bases). The CDR3 has 14 amino acids. The germline V gene encodes CDR1 MNHEY and CDR2 SVGEGT. The V end lost 4 bases, the J end lost 2 bases, and 12 bases lay between the germline ends. The CDR3 bases are TGTGCCAGCAGTTTTGGGGGCCCAACCTACGAGCAGTACTTC. The encoded protein is CASSFGGPTYEQYF.